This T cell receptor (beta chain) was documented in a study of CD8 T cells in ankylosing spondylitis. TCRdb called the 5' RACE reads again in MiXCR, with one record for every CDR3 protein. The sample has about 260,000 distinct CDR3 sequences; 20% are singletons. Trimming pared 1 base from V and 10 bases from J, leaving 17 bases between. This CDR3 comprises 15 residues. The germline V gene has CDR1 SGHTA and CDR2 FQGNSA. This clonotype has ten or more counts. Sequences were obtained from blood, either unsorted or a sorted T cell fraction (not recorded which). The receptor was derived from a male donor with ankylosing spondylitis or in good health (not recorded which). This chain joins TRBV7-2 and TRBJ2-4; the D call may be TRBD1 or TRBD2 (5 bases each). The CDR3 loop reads CASSLGNREKGIQYF. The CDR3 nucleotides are TGTGCCAGCAGCTTAGGGAATCGGGAAAAGGGGATTCAGTACTTC.